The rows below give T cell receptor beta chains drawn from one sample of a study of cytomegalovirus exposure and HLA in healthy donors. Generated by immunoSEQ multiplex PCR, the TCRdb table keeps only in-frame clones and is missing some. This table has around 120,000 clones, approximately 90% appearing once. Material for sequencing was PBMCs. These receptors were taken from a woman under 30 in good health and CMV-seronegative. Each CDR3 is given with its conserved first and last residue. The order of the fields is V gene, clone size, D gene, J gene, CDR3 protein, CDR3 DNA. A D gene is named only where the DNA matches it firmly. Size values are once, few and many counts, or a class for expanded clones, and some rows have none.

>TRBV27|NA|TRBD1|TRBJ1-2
CASSFTGGDYGYTF
TGTGCCAGCAGTTTTACAGGGGGCGACTATGGCTACACCTTC
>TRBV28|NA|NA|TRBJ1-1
CASATVMNTEAFF
TGTGCCAGCGCGACAGTCATGAACACTGAAGCTTTCTTT
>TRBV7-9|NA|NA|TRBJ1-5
CASSLAAPGQSNQPQHF
TGTGCCAGCAGCTTAGCAGCCCCTGGGCAGAGCAATCAGCCCCAGCATTTT
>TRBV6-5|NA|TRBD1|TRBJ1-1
CASSTGTGMSTEAFF
TGTGCCAGCAGTACCGGGACAGGGATGTCCACTGAAGCTTTCTTT
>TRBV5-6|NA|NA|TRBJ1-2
CASSLWGGYGYTF
TGTGCCAGCAGCTTGTGGGGGGGGTATGGCTACACCTTC
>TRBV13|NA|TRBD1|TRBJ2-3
CASSLLDRGTDTQYF
TGTGCCAGCAGCTTATTGGACAGGGGCACAGATACGCAGTATTTT
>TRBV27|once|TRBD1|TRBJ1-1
CASGQGRNTEAFF
TGTGCCAGCGGACAGGGAAGGAACACTGAAGCTTTCTTT
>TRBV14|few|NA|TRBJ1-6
CASSQEGTSNSPLHF
TGTGCCAGCAGCCAAGAAGGGACAAGTAATTCACCCCTCCACTTT
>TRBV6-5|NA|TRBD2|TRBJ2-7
CASMGLAGGDYEQYF
TGTGCCAGCATGGGACTAGCGGGGGGAGACTACGAGCAGTACTTC
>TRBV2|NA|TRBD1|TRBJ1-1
CAIPRGPEAFF
TGTGCCATCCCAAGGGGGCCGGAAGCTTTCTTT
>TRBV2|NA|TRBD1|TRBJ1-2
CASSERTGGAGYGYTF
TGTGCCAGCAGTGAGCGAACAGGGGGCGCAGGCTATGGCTACACCTTC
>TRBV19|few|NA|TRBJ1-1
CASSTSGGLLRPHTEAFF
TGTGCCAGTAGTACCTCGGGGGGCCTACTGAGACCTCACACTGAAGCTTTCTTT
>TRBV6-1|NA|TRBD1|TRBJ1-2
CASSEDDRVGYGYTF
TGTGCCAGCAGTGAAGATGACAGGGTGGGCTATGGCTACACCTTC
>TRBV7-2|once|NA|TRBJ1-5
CASSLTPSNQPQHF
TGTGCCAGCAGCTTAACTCCTAGCAATCAGCCCCAGCATTTT
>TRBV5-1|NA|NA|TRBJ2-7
CASSRTGSDEQYF
TGCGCCAGCAGCCGTACAGGGTCGGACGAGCAGTACTTC
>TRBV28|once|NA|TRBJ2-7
CASSLDLGVDEQYF
TGTGCCAGCAGTTTAGATCTAGGGGTGGACGAGCAGTACTTC
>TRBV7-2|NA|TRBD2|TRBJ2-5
CASSLLGGRAETQYF
TGTGCCAGCAGCTTATTGGGCGGGAGGGCCGAGACCCAGTACTTC
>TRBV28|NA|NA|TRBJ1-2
CASSDLGSGGENDGYTF
TGTGCCAGCAGTGACCTGGGTAGCGGAGGTGAGAACGATGGCTACACCTTC
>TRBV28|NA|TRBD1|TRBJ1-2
CASSSGQGGGYTF
TGTGCCAGCAGTAGTGGACAGGGCGGTGGCTACACCTTC
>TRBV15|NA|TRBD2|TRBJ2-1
CATSPRPGREALYNEQFF
TGTGCCACCAGCCCGCGGCCCGGGAGGGAGGCCCTTTACAATGAGCAGTTCTTC
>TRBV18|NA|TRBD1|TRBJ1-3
CASSPLQGATGNTIYF
TGTGCCAGCTCACCATTACAGGGGGCGACGGGAAACACCATATATTTT
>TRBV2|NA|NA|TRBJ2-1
CASSATAADGYNEQFF
TGTGCCAGCAGTGCCACAGCGGCCGACGGTTACAATGAGCAGTTCTTC
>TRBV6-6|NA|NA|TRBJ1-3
CASSYGGSGNTIYF
TGTGCCAGCAGTTACGGGGGGTCTGGAAACACCATATATTTT
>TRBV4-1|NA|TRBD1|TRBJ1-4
CASTGTGGRYEKLFF
TGCGCCAGCACCGGGACAGGGGGCAGATATGAAAAACTGTTTTTT
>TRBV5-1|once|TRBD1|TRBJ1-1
CASSSQGANTEAFF
TGCGCCAGCAGCTCGCAGGGGGCTAACACTGAAGCTTTCTTT
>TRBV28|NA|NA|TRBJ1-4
CATYSTNEKLFF
TGTGCCACCTACTCAACTAATGAAAAACTGTTTTTT
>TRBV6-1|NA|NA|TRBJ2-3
CASSELFGRTGTDTQYF
TGTGCCAGCAGTGAACTTTTCGGGCGGACAGGCACAGATACGCAGTATTTT
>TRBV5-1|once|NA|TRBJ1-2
CASSLERSYGYTF
TGCGCCAGCAGCTTGGAACGGTCCTATGGCTACACCTTC
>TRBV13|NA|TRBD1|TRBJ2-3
CASSSWTGSDTQYF
TGTGCCAGCAGCTCCTGGACAGGGTCAGATACGCAGTATTTT